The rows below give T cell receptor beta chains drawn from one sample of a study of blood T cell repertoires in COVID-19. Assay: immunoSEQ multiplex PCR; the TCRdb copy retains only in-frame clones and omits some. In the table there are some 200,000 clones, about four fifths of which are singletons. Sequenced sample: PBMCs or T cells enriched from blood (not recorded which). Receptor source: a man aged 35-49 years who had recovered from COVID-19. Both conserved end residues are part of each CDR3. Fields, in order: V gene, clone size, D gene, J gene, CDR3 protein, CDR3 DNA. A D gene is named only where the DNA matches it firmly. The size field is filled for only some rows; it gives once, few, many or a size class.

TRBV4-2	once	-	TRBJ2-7	CASSQEPSSYEQYF	TGTGCCAGCAGCCAAGAGCCTAGTAGCTACGAGCAGTACTTC
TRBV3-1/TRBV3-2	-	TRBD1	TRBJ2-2	CASSLYDRGTGELFF	TGTGCCAGCAGCCTATACGACAGGGGCACCGGGGAGCTGTTTTTT
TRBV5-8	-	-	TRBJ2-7	CASSYVVPYSITFYEQYF	TGTGCCAGCAGCTATGTAGTACCTTACTCAATTACCTTCTACGAGCAGTACTTC
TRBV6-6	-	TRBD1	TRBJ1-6	CASTRTGSNSPLHF	TGTGCCAGCACCCGGACAGGGAGCAATTCACCCCTCCACTTT
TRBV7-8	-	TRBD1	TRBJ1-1	CASSPRRDRRRRGEAFF	TGTGCCAGCAGCCCTCGTCGGGACAGGCGTCGACGGGGTGAAGCTTTCTTT
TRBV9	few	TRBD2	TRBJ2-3	CASSVAGGPDTQYF	TGTGCCAGCAGCGTAGCGGGGGGGCCAGATACGCAGTATTTT
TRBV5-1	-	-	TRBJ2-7	CASSLDSYYEQYF	TGCGCCAGCAGCTTGGACAGTTACTACGAGCAGTACTTC
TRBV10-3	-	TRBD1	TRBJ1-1	CAIRETGGTEAFF	TGTGCCATCAGGGAAACAGGGGGAACTGAAGCTTTCTTT
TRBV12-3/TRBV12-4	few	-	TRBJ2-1	CASSLNRWREQFF	TGTGCCAGCAGTTTGAACAGGTGGCGGGAGCAGTTCTTC
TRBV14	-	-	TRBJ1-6	CASSQSARPLHF	TGTGCCAGCAGCCAATCCGCCAGGCCCCTCCACTTT
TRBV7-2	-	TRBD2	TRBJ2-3	CASTIGGGLTDTQYF	TGTGCCAGCACAATCGGCGGGGGGTTAACAGATACGCAGTATTTT
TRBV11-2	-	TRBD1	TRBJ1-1	CASRETGGFNTEAFF	TGTGCCAGCAGGGAGACAGGGGGTTTCAACACTGAAGCTTTCTTT
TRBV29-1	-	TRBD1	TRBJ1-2	CSVRQGANYGYTF	TGCAGCGTGAGACAGGGTGCTAACTATGGCTACACCTTC
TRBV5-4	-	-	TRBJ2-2	CASSKRQLNTGELFF	TGTGCCAGCAGCAAGAGACAGCTAAACACCGGGGAGCTGTTTTTT
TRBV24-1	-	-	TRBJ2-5	CATSDWTDRIEETQYF	TGTGCCACCAGTGATTGGACAGACCGAATTGAAGAGACCCAGTACTTC
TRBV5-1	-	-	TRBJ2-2	CASSSSGSNTGELFF	TGCGCCAGCAGCTCCTCGGGATCGAACACCGGGGAGCTGTTTTTT
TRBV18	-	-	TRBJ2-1	CASSLDSGNEQFF	TGTGCCAGCTCACTTGATAGCGGCAATGAGCAGTTCTTC
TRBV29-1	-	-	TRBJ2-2	CSVDGPGTNTGELFF	TGCAGCGTTGACGGCCCGGGAACGAACACCGGGGAGCTGTTTTTT
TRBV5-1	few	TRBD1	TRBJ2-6	CASSFGTGGPRANVLTF	TGCGCCAGCAGCTTTGGGACAGGGGGCCCCCGGGCCAACGTCCTGACTTTC
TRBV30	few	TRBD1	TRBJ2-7	CAWSGQGSYEQYF	TGTGCCTGGAGTGGACAGGGCTCCTACGAGCAGTACTTC
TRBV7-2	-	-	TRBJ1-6	CASSSPSGYRNSPLHF	TGTGCCAGCAGCTCCCCCTCGGGGTATCGTAATTCACCCCTCCACTTT
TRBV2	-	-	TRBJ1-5	CASTLDSPNQPQHF	TGTGCCAGCACCTTGGACAGTCCCAATCAGCCCCAGCATTTT
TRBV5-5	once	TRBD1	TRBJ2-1	CASSLGPGTGAYNEQFF	TGTGCCAGCAGCTTGGGCCCCGGGACAGGAGCTTACAATGAGCAGTTCTTC
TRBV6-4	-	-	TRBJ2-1	CASRVSGNEQFF	TGTGCCAGCAGGGTTTCGGGAAATGAGCAGTTCTTC
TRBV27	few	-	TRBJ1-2	CASSLRPNGGGLSYGYTF	TGTGCCAGCAGTTTACGACCCAACGGGGGGGGGCTTAGCTATGGCTACACCTTC
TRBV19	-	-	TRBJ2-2	CASSIRYRYLTGELFF	TGTGCCAGTAGTATCCGTTACAGGTACCTCACCGGGGAGCTGTTTTTT
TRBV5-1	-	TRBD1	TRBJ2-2	CASSMKQGAYGELFF	TGCGCCAGCAGCATGAAACAGGGGGCGTACGGGGAGCTGTTTTTT